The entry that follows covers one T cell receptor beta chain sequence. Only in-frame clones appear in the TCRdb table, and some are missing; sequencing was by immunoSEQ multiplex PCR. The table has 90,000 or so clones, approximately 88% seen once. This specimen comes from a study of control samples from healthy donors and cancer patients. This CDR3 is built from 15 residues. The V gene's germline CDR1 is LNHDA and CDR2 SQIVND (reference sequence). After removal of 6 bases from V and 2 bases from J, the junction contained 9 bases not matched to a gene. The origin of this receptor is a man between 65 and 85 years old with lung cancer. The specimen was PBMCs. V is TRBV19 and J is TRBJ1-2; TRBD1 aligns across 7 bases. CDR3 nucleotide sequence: TGTGCCAGTAGCCCGAGTGGGGGACAGAACTATGGCTACACCTTC. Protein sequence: CASSPSGGQNYGYTF. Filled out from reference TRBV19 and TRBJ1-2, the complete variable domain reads DGGITQSPKYLFRKEGQNVTLSCEQNLNHDAMYWYRQDPGQGLRLIYYSQIVNDFQKGDIAEGYSVSREKKESFPLTVTSAQKNPTAFYLCASSPSGGQNYGYTFGSGTRLTVV.